The following is a TCR beta chain sequence with its context. The target of this receptor is not known. A read error may account for a junction end that differs from germline. The data originate from a study of PD-L1 blockade in urothelial cancer (dated by TCRdb to the late 2010s). At the level of the whole study: Therapy was started around 2014 for all patients, and atezolizumab 1,200 mg was administered intravenously every 3 weeks. About nine tenths of the roughly 29 patients were identified as males with urothelial cancer of bladder origin, and a prior smoking history was reported by 18 of 29 patients. Patients had an ECOG performance status of 0 or 1 and had received between 0 and 3 prior chemotherapy regimens. Blood samples were analyzed 3 weeks after the start of treatment (second dose) and 6 weeks after the start of treatment. A median of about 150,000 T cells and just over 80,000 unique TCRs was obtained from blood samples, and a median clonality of roughly 0.074 was observed. The study was an exploratory multi-omic analysis of somatic, immune and clinical correlates of response to PD-L1 blockade with atezolizumab in urothelial cancer. Pretreatment tumor samples, along with matched peripheral blood serially collected before and after atezolizumab treatment, were subjected to TCR sequencing. Durable clinical benefit was defined as a progression-free survival longer than 6 months, and TCR features were additionally tested against progression-free survival and overall survival. Whole exome sequencing and RNA sequencing of pretreatment tumors were performed alongside TCR sequencing in the same patients. About 10 patients reached durable clinical benefit, while some 20 patients did not. Under 30 patients had pretreatment blood TCR-seq, some 25 had at least one posttreatment blood collection, and some 25 had tumor TCR-seq. On the study overall, not on this receptor specifically: At 3 weeks after the start of treatment, tumor-associated TCR clones in peripheral blood had expanded more in patients with durable benefit (n ≈ 24, p = 0.022). Small sample size (n of about 30) and many exploratory analyses mean the results are intended to be hypothesis-generating. A pretreatment peripheral blood TCR clonality below the median was linked to improved progression-free and overall survival.

Taken from the germline V gene (reference sequence), the CDR1 and CDR2 loops are SSHAT and FNYEAQ. Spanning cysteine to phenylalanine, the CDR3 consists of 15 amino acids. Only the CDR3 portion is preserved as DNA: 45 bases, with reading frame beginning at the first base. The cohort comprised around 30 patients with locally advanced or metastatic urothelial carcinoma treated at Memorial Sloan Kettering on a trial protocol. Peripheral blood mononuclear cells were collected pretreatment and during treatment, with between 1 and 8 total time points obtained per patient. The Qiagen DNeasy Blood extraction kit was used to purify genomic DNA from total PBMCs and tumor samples. Collected pretreatment and during treatment, PBMCs were isolated and stored as previously described. Synthetic TCR analog templates were spiked into each PCR so that absolute template abundance could be estimated from read counts. The immunoSEQ assay used bias-controlled V and J gene primers to amplify TCRbeta CDR3 regions from genomic DNA. Sequencing of rearranged TCRbeta segments was done at approximately 20X coverage. Concerning the study's data processing: Sequencing errors were corrected by clustering, and CDR3s were annotated against IMGT so that V, D and J genes could be assigned. Only productive TCRbeta rearrangements were used in downstream analyses, excluding out-of-frame or stop-codon sequences. To compute clonality, Shannon entropy was normalized by the log of the number of unique productive sequences and then subtracted from one. Fisher's exact test with Benjamini-Hochberg correction, at a threshold of adjusted p below 0.01, was used to find clones that differed between time points or between blood and tumor. TCRdb limited this immuneACCESS table to in-frame rearrangements with V and J called. A share of clones is missing; checked studies link under half to unresolved V genes, and the rest is unexplained. The V and J calls and clone size come from that table; D and trimming were worked out from the DNA. The sample table lists about 82,000 clones, 82% of them with a count of one. The ten largest clones capture over 7.5% of the sample.

This clonotype was obtained from a man between 65 and 79 years old with urothelial cancer. The sequencing here drew on PBMCs, taken around atezolizumab (anti-PD-L1) treatment. Rearrangement joined TRBV7-7 to TRBJ2-1; a tentative D match to TRBD2 spans 6 bases. The base sequence is TGTGCTAGCAGCGCGGGATCCCCGACCTACAATGAGCAGTTCTTC. This codes for CASSAGSPTYNEQFF.